What follows are 10 T cell receptor beta chains derived from one specimen sequenced in a study of blood T cell repertoires in COVID-19. Libraries were prepared by immunoSEQ multiplex PCR; TCRdb keeps only in-frame clonotypes and omits some of them. This table holds around 80,000 clones, around 83% found once. Source material: peripheral blood. The receptor set was obtained from a human donor in a cohort sampled during active COVID-19.

The J gene is TRBJ1-1, the V gene TRBV28, with 7 bases lining up with TRBD1. Germline CDR1 MDHEN, CDR2 SYDVKM. V lost 8 bases to trimming and J lost 4 bases; unmatched junction nucleotides: 10. The CDR3 totals 14 residues. The DNA for the CDR3 is TGTGCCAGCGCTCCGCACACAGGGGCCACTGAAGCTTTCTTT. Translation: CASAPHTGATEAFF.

This clone is a singleton in its sample. The chain has TRBV10-2 and TRBJ2-7, with a possible D match to TRBD2 (5 bases). CDR1 WSHSY and CDR2 SAAADI come from the germline V gene. CDR3 length: 13 amino acids. Trimming took 9 bases from V and 3 from J, leaving 15 bases between them. CDR3 protein: CASYLGGSYEQYF. CDR3 nucleotides: TGCGCCAGTTACCTAGGAGGTAGCTACGAGCAGTACTTC.

DNA for the CDR3: TGTGCCAGCAGCGCACACCCAGGGGAGCTCCACTTT. It codes for CASSAHPGELHF. The chain joins TRBV11-2 to TRBJ1-6, with D maybe TRBD1 (6 bases). CDR3 size: 12 residues. CDR1 SGHAT and CDR2 FQNNGV come from the germline V gene. V was pared by 5 bases and J by 16 bases, with 15 bases between.

The chain links TRBV5-4 to TRBJ1-4; D is perhaps TRBD1 (6 bases). CDR3 size: 17 residues. Germline V gene sequence: CDR1 SGHNT, CDR2 YYREEE (reference sequence). V lost 4 bases, J lost 7 bases, and 23 bases lay in between. DNA for the CDR3: TGTGCCAGCAGCCCCGGTCAATTTCTACAGGGTGGTGAAAAACTGTTTTTT. Translation: CASSPGQFLQGGEKLFF.

Only one count was recorded for this clone. The chain combines TRBV5-5 with TRBJ1-1; weak D call: TRBD1 (6 bases). Trimming took 4 bases from V and 4 from J, leaving 11 bases between them. The CDR3 length is 13 residues. Germline V CDR1 and CDR2: SGHKS, YYEKEE (reference sequence). The CDR3 nucleotides are TGTGCCAGCAGCACCGAGACAGGCACTGAAGCTTTCTTT. Translated: CASSTETGTEAFF.

V gene TRBV11-2 combines with J gene TRBJ2-1, with 12 bases that match TRBD2. The ends lost 5 bases at V and 5 bases at J; junction bases unmatched: 4. Germline V lookup: CDR1 SGHAT, CDR2 FQNNGV. The CDR3 is made up of 15 amino acids. CDR3 sequence reads: CASSPRLAGDNEQFF. CDR3 nucleotide sequence: TGTGCCAGCAGCCCGAGACTAGCGGGGGACAATGAGCAGTTCTTC.

V and J are TRBV6-5 and TRBJ1-1; the D gene is possibly TRBD1 (6 bases). Germline V CDR1 and CDR2: MNHEY, SVGAGI. CDR3 length: 13 amino acids. V shed 10 bases and J shed 2 bases, with 14 bases lying between them. CDR3 coding DNA: TGTGCCACCACGGACAGTCTTAACACTGAAGCTTTCTTT. Its protein product is CATTDSLNTEAFF.

This clone occurred a few times. This chain joins TRBV5-1 and TRBJ2-5; no definite D call. Looked up from germline, CDR1 is SGHRS and CDR2 is YFSETQ. V lost 3 bases to trimming and J lost 1 base, with 7 bases between them. This CDR3 has 13 residues. DNA for the CDR3: TGCGCCAGCAGCTACAGCAGCCAAGAGACCCAGTACTTC. Translated: CASSYSSQETQYF.

This chain connects TRBV5-1 to TRBJ2-3, with 7 nucleotides matching TRBD2. The CDR3 loop spans 15 amino acids. The germline V gene has CDR1 SGHRS and CDR2 YFSETQ. The V gene end was trimmed by 3 bases and the J gene end by 1 base; junction bases not matched to a gene: 5. CDR3 DNA: TGCGCCAGCAGCTATGGCGGGGGAGGCACAGATACGCAGTATTTT. This translates into CASSYGGGGTDTQYF. The full variable domain, in which reference TRBV5-1 and TRBJ2-3 provide the parts outside the CDR3, is KAGVTQTPRYLIKTRGQQVTLSCSPISGHRSVSWYQQTPGQGLQFLFEYFSETQRNKGNFPGRFSGRQFSNSRSEMNVSTLELGDSALYLCASSYGGGGTDTQYFGPGTRLTVL.

J is TRBJ2-1 and V is TRBV5-1; 9 bases are shared with TRBD2. The trim removed 5 bases at V and 6 bases at J, leaving 6 bases unmatched. The CDR3 covers 14 residues. CDR1 is SGHRS, CDR2 YFSETQ, per germline. The CDR3 sequence: CASRGLAGSNEQFF. The CDR3, as DNA: TGCGCCAGCAGAGGTCTAGCGGGAAGCAATGAGCAGTTCTTC.